This entry concerns a single T cell receptor beta chain. No antigen is known for it. The data were obtained in a study of blood T cells in healthy people across ages. Whole-study results and caveats: There was a strong correlation between TCR beta diversity and naive T cell percentage. Observed TCR beta diversity per million T cells went down as age went up. This fall followed a roughly linear course with age. Naive and antigen-experienced cells were not separated, limiting conclusive comparison.

Alongside a J-beta primer mix, a sample-barcoded 5' primer served in a second PCR lasting 7 to 11 cycles. TCRdb re-called the 5' RACE reads through MiXCR, storing one row per CDR3 protein. The sample yields about 900,000 distinct CDR3 sequences, 45% to 50% seen once. Total RNA was isolated from each sample in quantities of at least 6 micrograms. The germline V gene has CDR1 SGHTA and CDR2 FQGNSA. This CDR3 comprises 17 residues. J lost 3 bases, V lost 5 bases, and 3 bases had no gene match. What was sequenced was blood. The chain is built from TRBV7-2 and TRBJ2-6, with TRBD2 matching 14 bases. This sequence was found in a man under 40 in good health. As DNA, the CDR3 is TGTGCCAGCAGCAAGACTAGCGGGGGGGTTGGGGCCAACGTCCTGACTTTC. Its translation: CASSKTSGGVGANVLTF.